This T cell receptor (beta chain) was recorded in a study of blood T cell repertoires in COVID-19. Study information: Samples came from the United States, Italy and Spain, spanning acute and convalescent COVID-19. PBMCs, B-cell-depleted T cells, or T cells provided the cDNA or gDNA that made up the material.

This CDR3 contains 16 residues. Trimming took 2 bases from V and 1 from J, leaving 12 bases between them. CDR1 and CDR2 from the germline V gene are SNHLY and FYNNEI. Clones were read by immunoSEQ multiplex PCR, and TCRdb kept only the in-frame ones, dropping some. The sample holds about 140,000 clones, roughly 84% seen once. The clonotype originates from a human donor in a cohort sampled during active COVID-19. The chain links TRBV2 to TRBJ1-5; D uncertain. Source material: peripheral blood. CDR3 nucleotide sequence: TGTGCCAGCAGTGAACTAGGTTACGGGAGCAATCAGCCCCAGCATTTT. Translating gives CASSELGYGSNQPQHF.